This T cell receptor beta chain was sequenced during a study of T cells in Graves' hyperthyroidism and ophthalmopathy. Broader study findings: Ophthalmopathy prediction by the model preceded onset by a median approximately six months. Appearing also in blood were most of the thyroid clonotypes expanded above 0.001.

RNA transcripts gave rise to amplified TCR beta CDR3 regions. HTBI primers were employed in a first-round RT-PCR of the TCR CDR3. Each CDR3 protein gets one entry after TCRdb re-called the multiplex PCR reads with MiXCR. The sample lists about 530,000 distinct CDR3 sequences; approximately 17% were seen once. This clonotype was recorded a few times. Its antigen is undetermined. Uncontrolled infection, other autoimmune disease, pregnancy or lactation barred patients from enrollment. Orbital computed tomography, thyroid ultrasound, serum thyroxine and TRAb, and clinical symptoms together informed the diagnoses. This receptor was identified in a woman aged 18-30 years with Graves' ophthalmopathy. The sample comprised blood.

DNA for the CDR3: TGTGCCAGCAGCTCGGGACTAGAGAAGAAAGAGACCCAGTACTTC. Its protein product is CASSSGLEKKETQYF. The rearrangement joins TRBV7-3 to TRBJ2-5, with 8 bases identical to TRBD2. The CDR3 loop spans 15 amino acids. Germline V lookup: CDR1 SGHTA, CDR2 FQGTGA. V lost 4 bases, J lost 3 bases, and 7 bases stayed unmatched.